This T cell receptor (beta chain) was recovered during a study of OX40 agonist ivuxolimab in advanced cancers. The CDR3 covers 13 residues. CDR1 is SNHLY and CDR2 is FYNNEI in the germline V gene. V was pared by 7 bases and J by 2 bases, with 2 bases of the junction left unmatched. Sequencing was performed with immunoSEQ multiplex PCR; in TCRdb, only in-frame clones are kept and a portion is missing. The data contain fewer than 75,000 clones, approximately 91% of them seen just once; the ten biggest clones take up around 2.3%. Specimen: CD4+ or CD8+ T cells sorted from blood, collected in a trial of the OX40 agonist ivuxolimab. This TCR derives from an adult with an advanced solid tumor such as melanoma, head and neck, liver or kidney cancer. This rearrangement joins TRBV2 to TRBJ2-5; 9 nucleotides line up with TRBD2. CDR3 bases: TGTGCCAGCAAGGCGGGGGGGCAAGAGACCCAGTACTTC. Translating gives CASKAGGQETQYF.